This T cell receptor beta chain was sequenced during a study of blood T cell repertoires in COVID-19. Clones were read by immunoSEQ multiplex PCR, and TCRdb kept only the in-frame ones, dropping some. The sample carries almost 250,000 clones, 80% to 90% recorded once. This receptor was taken from a woman aged 25 to 39 who had recovered from COVID-19. Sequencing was done on a sample of PBMCs or T cells enriched from blood (not recorded which).

The CDR3 nucleotides are TGTGCCACCAAGAGCGGGACCACTAGCACAGATACGCAGTATTTT. Translating it yields CATKSGTTSTDTQYF. The chain employs TRBV19 and TRBJ2-3; TRBD2 matches at 7 bases. In germline, CDR1 is LNHDA, CDR2 SQIVND (reference sequence). The CDR3 totals 15 residues. V shed 10 bases, J shed 0 bases, and the junction held 10 bases outside the gene matches.